This paragraph covers one TCR beta chain sequence. The antigen this receptor binds is unknown. The input lacks base qualities; no much larger clone sits a single base away. The data originate from a study of cytomegalovirus exposure and HLA in healthy donors (dated by TCRdb to 2015 to 2018). Looking at the study overall: In an earlier analysis of approximately 640 of the donors, 276 Gb of sequence data and about 110 million unique TCR beta sequences from approximately 180 million T cells were reported. About 300 gigabases of sequencing data and around 90 million unique TCR sequences made up an early release that covered under 750 HLA-typed donors. Among the approximately 420 genotyped donors, about 85% belonged to the genetic ancestry cluster associated with self-reported Caucasian donors. The study aimed to test whether signatures of past pathogen exposure could be identified by cataloging public T cell receptors. Using immunosequencing, the study profiled T cell repertoires from fewer than 700 subjects and related those repertoires to cytomegalovirus serostatus. A separate validation cohort of over a hundred different subjects was used in addition to the roughly 670-subject first cohort. High-throughput TCR immunosequencing, statistical association of individual TCRs with disease status, and machine learning were combined to predict cytomegalovirus infection status. A later analysis re-examined previously published TCR beta repertoires from about 670 donors and added high-resolution HLA genotyping to investigate patterns of TCR occurrence. The later analysis used no new phenotypic data to find candidate immune exposures, relying instead on TCR beta sequences and their occurrence across donors. An earlier analysis of around 640 of the donors used high-throughput TCR beta sequencing to judge whether each TCR beta V gene segment behaved as functional or pseudogenic. Donor age, sex, ethnicity and CMV serostatus were compiled alongside the repertoire data. A later genetic analysis used genome-wide SNP genotypes for about 60% of the roughly 670 donors, treating that subset as a discovery cohort. All discovery cohort repertoires had been generated on a single sequencing platform. Class I and class II HLA loci were covered by the typing at four-digit resolution. Typing coverage varied by locus: 629-630 donors for A, B, C, DRB1 and DQB1; 500 to 550 for DQA1; over 600 for DPA1; approximately 470 for DPB1. Roughly 5 DR-DQ haplotypes were handled as single units for association and clustering, since linkage in the cohort was strong. Among a few hundred genotyped donors of the cohort, an average of around 240,000 unique TCR beta nucleotide sequences were sequenced per donor, about a sixth of them non-productive.

The cohort consisted of 670 or so healthy bone marrow donors. All cohort members were sampled while nominally healthy, although unrecorded immune exposures were likely present. The donor tested CMV seropositive, placing the donor among the 289 seropositive members of the cohort. A peripheral blood sample was collected from each donor, and TCR beta sequencing was performed on peripheral blood mononuclear cells. Genomic DNA extraction from the blood cell samples was performed with the Qiagen DNeasy Blood Extraction Kit. The library came from the immunoSEQ multiplex PCR assay. The multiplex PCR relied on a mix of 60 forward primers for TCR Vbeta segments and 13 reverse primers for TCR Jbeta segments. The CDR3 region of rearranged TCR beta genes was amplified from genomic DNA with a multiplex PCR assay. Amplified TCR beta libraries were sequenced as 87-base-pair reads on the Illumina HiSeq System. Under the source paper's analysis protocol: A later analysis tallied 80 million to 95 million unique TCR beta chains across the 660 or so repertoires, and some 10 million of those chains were shared by two or more donors. To remove PCR and sequencing errors, raw reads were error-corrected and collapsed into unique sequences using a nearest-neighbor algorithm that merged closely related sequences. V, D and J gene segments were assigned by aligning CDR3 sequences to IMGT reference sequences. For a sequence to be retained, at least a six-nucleotide match to both a V gene segment and a J gene segment was required. Rearrangements were classified as productive when the CDR3 lacked stop codons and remained in frame with V and J, and all other rearrangements were classified as non-productive. CDR3 was defined by IMGT convention, running from the second conserved V-encoded cysteine to the conserved J-encoded phenylalanine. Sequences without an unambiguous match to a single V gene segment were excluded from the earlier analysis of 450 to 750 of the donors. In an earlier analysis of approximately 560 of the donors, a V segment was called functional when productive rearrangements were above 56.7%, and segregating when the standard deviation between donors exceeded 5%. A statistical classification framework was developed to diagnose cytomegalovirus status using the catalog of TCR beta chain sequences. In a later analysis, V and J genes were assigned by comparing TCR nucleotide sequences against IMGT/GENE-DB human TR gene sequences. A later analysis assigned CDR3 sequences and most-parsimonious VDJ recombination scenarios with the TCRdist pipeline. In a later analysis, every TCR beta chain was defined by the combination of its CDR3 amino acid sequence and its V-gene family, and reads without a unique V-gene family were dropped. As a way to deal with suspected cross-contamination and a sequencing artifact, a later analysis dropped hundreds of nucleotide sequences that were highly shared and had low generation probability. A later analysis calculated a clonal expansion index for each public chain from normalized within-repertoire ranks of inferred template counts. Generation probabilities in a later analysis came from a VDJ recombination model fitted to out-of-frame rearrangements, and those results were checked against IGoR. A later analysis scored TCR-TCR, TCR-HLA and TCR-CMV co-occurrence with hypergeometric tests, applying a repertoire-size bias correction to TCR pairs. A later analysis estimated false discovery rates by permuting HLA or CMV assignments 20 times. In a later analysis, co-occurring TCRs were grouped using DBSCAN, with TCRdist sequence similarity added in when clustering inside HLA-allele-positive subsets. Repertoires with fewer than 30,000 or more than 120,000 public chains were left out of co-occurrence clustering, as were about 5 repertoires with anomalous nucleotide sharing. TCRdb mirrors the immuneACCESS table, restricted to in-frame sequences. Some clones are absent from its copies; in checked studies, under half trace to an unresolved V gene, and the reason for the others is unknown. V, J and clone size derive from that table, while D and trimming were established from the DNA sequence. In all, the sample holds nearly 200,000 clones, and around 75% of those were seen once. The ten largest make up about 0.36% of the sample.

Summary of the overall study and its limitations: A later analysis found that most CMV-associated TCR beta chains appeared HLA-restricted, with HLA associations seemingly driven largely by CMV exposure. An earlier analysis of 587 of the donors showed that most TCR beta V segments appeared in productive rearrangements either about 87% or about 30% of the time, which broadly matched IMGT annotations. The classifier was reported to diagnose cytomegalovirus status with high specificity and sensitivity in both the original and validation cohorts. In a later genetic analysis, a missense DCLRE1C variant was associated with V-gene and J-gene trimming of TCR beta chains, and the association was replicated in an independent cohort. A group of highly shared sequence variants was considered likely to be a technical artifact of the sequencing pipeline. The cohort was sequenced for TCR beta chains only, and without alpha or paired-chain data the features that could be detected were limited. Because the 87-base-pair reads could not distinguish some IMGT-functional V segments, including TRBV6-2 and TRBV6-3, those segments were excluded. Linkage disequilibrium might explain the correlated functional status among segregating V segments, but an unknown experimental factor could not be ruled out. In vitro tests confirmed that three of the cytomegalovirus-associated TCR beta chains recognize cytomegalovirus antigens. Compared with equally common non-associated chains, HLA-associated TCR beta chains in a later analysis were more clonally expanded and had lower generation probabilities. The authors suggested that the approach could potentially be extended to other disease states and immunological phenotypes. A later analysis associated 15,000 or so TCR beta sequences with specific HLA alleles at a false discovery rate of 0.05. According to a later genetic analysis, donors in an Asian-associated ancestry cluster had fewer N-insertions in productive TCRs than the roughly 670-donor mean. According to a later analysis, parvovirus B19, influenza, CMV and Epstein-Barr virus appeared linked to several top co-occurrence clusters. The earlier analysis of 450 to 700 of the donors excluded roughly 17 rarely observed V segments, including chromosome 9 orphons, because counts were too low. The only immune exposure information available for the cohort was CMV serostatus. Sequencing depth was assumed to be roughly uniform across donors in the presence/absence analyses, though that assumption may not hold. Strong co-occurrence of HLA alleles, especially DR and DQ, made assigning TCR associations to individual alleles difficult. According to a later analysis, TCR association rates differed among HLA loci, with DRB1 alleles showing the most associated TCRs and HLA-C alleles showing the fewest. A further reported finding was that TCR beta sequences accurately predicted the HLA-A and HLA-B alleles for most subjects in the first cohort. Because HLA typing was unavailable for some donors at each locus, only the typed subset was used in association tests. Most TCR sequences were seen in very few donors, while some public TCRs were found in many individuals. The study listed over 150 TCR beta chains as associated with cytomegalovirus.

Its CDR3 holds 14 amino acids, cysteine through phenylalanine. Only CDR3 DNA remains: 42 bases, in frame from the first base. Compared with germline, V lacks 7 bases and J lacks 1 base; bases without a gene match: 5. CDR1 and CDR2 were assigned from the germline V gene (reference sequence) as SGHNT and YYREEE. Here the chain combines TRBV5-4 and TRBJ2-3; 8 bases in the middle match TRBD2. The sample was PBMCs. The sequence was collected from a male donor in good health and CMV-seropositive. The DNA is as follows: TGTGCCAGCTGGAGCGGGGGACGCACAGATACGCAGTATTTT. This is translated as CASWSGGRTDTQYF.